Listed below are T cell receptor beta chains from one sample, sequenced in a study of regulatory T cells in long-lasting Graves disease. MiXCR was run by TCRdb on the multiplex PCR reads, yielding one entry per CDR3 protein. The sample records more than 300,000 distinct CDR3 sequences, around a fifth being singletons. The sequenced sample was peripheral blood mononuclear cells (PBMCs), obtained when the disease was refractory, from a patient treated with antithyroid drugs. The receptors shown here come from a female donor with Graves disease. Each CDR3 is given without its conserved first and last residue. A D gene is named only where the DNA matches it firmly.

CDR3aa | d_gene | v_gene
ASSQEGQGPYGYT | TRBD1 | TRBV4-3
ASSFQGSYT | NA | TRBV5-1
ASSEVGLGYT | NA | TRBV2
ASNLWGLGSNSPLH | NA | TRBV7-2
ASSRASYEQY | NA | TRBV11-2
ASSMGREMF | NA | TRBV19
ATSATGLYGYT | NA | TRBV12-3/TRBV12-4
ASSYRTTGDTQY | NA | TRBV6-5
ASNRGLAGGPSSYEQY | TRBD2 | TRBV28
SASGDRRAKNIQY | NA | TRBV20-1
SASLAGTRYEQY | TRBD2 | TRBV20-1
ASGDYSNQPQH | NA | TRBV6-1
ASSEIGYRELF | NA | TRBV10-2
ASTFGGGDEKLF | NA | TRBV28
ASSPTEMNTEAF | NA | TRBV4-3
ASSRGFNSPLH | NA | TRBV14
ASSARDRGLHQPQH | TRBD1 | TRBV7-2
ASSTRTGGWETQY | TRBD1 | TRBV5-1
ASSPDRVLKPYEQY | TRBD1 | TRBV28
ASTRGRGDTDTQY | NA | TRBV6-1
SARQREGLLLIQY | TRBD2 | TRBV20-1
ASSPSGQYGYT | NA | TRBV6-1
ASSSRQGDEKLF | TRBD1 | TRBV4-3
ASSLGGSGNTEAF | NA | TRBV7-2
ASSLDWRGGELF | NA | TRBV5-6
ASSRGLAGGVNTDTQY | TRBD2 | TRBV12-3/TRBV12-4
ASSYDLGGNTEAF | NA | TRBV6-2/TRBV6-3
ASRTGVYSNQPQH | TRBD1 | TRBV6-1
ASSLVSGAGYEQY | NA | TRBV5-1
ASSFRDPFDEQY | NA | TRBV11-3
SAQRQGTGELF | TRBD1 | TRBV29-1
ASSFVAGVGETQY | TRBD2 | TRBV12-3/TRBV12-4